The rows below give T cell receptor beta chains drawn from one sample of a study of T cell responses to AZD1222 COVID-19 vaccine. Measured with immunoSEQ multiplex PCR; TCRdb has only the in-frame clones, and not every one. The data contain about 270,000 clones, approximately 94% of them singletons. Source: peripheral blood, taken 28 days after the second AZD1222 dose. These TCRs come from an adult who received the AZD1222 COVID-19 vaccine. Both conserved end residues are part of each CDR3. D genes are given only for firm matches. Clone size is not always given. Where it is, it says once, few, many or a class for expanded clones.

>TRBV14|-|TRBD1|TRBJ2-7
TGTGCCAGCAGCCAAGGGGACAGGTTTAACGAGCAGTACTTC
CASSQGDRFNEQYF
>TRBV7-9|-|-|TRBJ1-1
TGTGCCGTACGGGGCTCGAACACTGAAGCTTTCTTT
CAVRGSNTEAFF
>TRBV5-6|-|-|TRBJ1-1
TGTGCCAGCAGCCTGGGACCTATTCCCACTGAAGCTTTCTTT
CASSLGPIPTEAFF
>TRBV24-1|-|-|TRBJ1-2
TGTGCCACCAGTGATTTGCCTCATGAGGGGAGGGACTTCGTTAACTATGGCTACACCTTC
CATSDLPHEGRDFVNYGYTF
>TRBV11-2|-|-|TRBJ2-1
TGTGCCAGCAGCTTGCAGGGGGGAGCCTCAGCAGAGTTCTTC
CASSLQGGASAEFF
>TRBV9|-|-|TRBJ2-3
TGTGCCAGCACCTCGACCCACACAGATACGCAGTATTTT
CASTSTHTDTQYF
>TRBV18|-|-|TRBJ1-3
TGTGCCAGCTCAAGTCCCTTCCGGGACTCTGGAAACACCATATATTTT
CASSSPFRDSGNTIYF
>TRBV28|-|-|TRBJ1-2
TGTGCCAGCAGTTTAGCCACAAGGGGAAGCTATGGCTACACCTTC
CASSLATRGSYGYTF
>TRBV7-2|-|TRBD2|TRBJ2-1
TGTGCCAGTCTGCTAGCGGGCAGAGGGGGTGAGCAGTTCTTC
CASLLAGRGGEQFF
>TRBV9|-|TRBD2|TRBJ2-3
TGTGCCAGCAGCCCCGTGGGGCTAGCGGGAGACGGAGATACGCAGTATTTT
CASSPVGLAGDGDTQYF
>TRBV4-1|-|-|TRBJ2-3
TGCGCCAGCAGCCAAGATCCGCATGATACGCAGTATTTT
CASSQDPHDTQYF
>TRBV3-1/TRBV3-2|-|TRBD1|TRBJ1-2
TGTGCCAGCAGCCAAGCCGAACAGGGGGCGAATGGCTACACCTTC
CASSQAEQGANGYTF
>TRBV10-3|once|TRBD1|TRBJ1-2
TGTGCCATCAGTGGAGCCACGGACAGGGGCACACTCAACTATGGCTACACCTTC
CAISGATDRGTLNYGYTF
>TRBV28|-|-|TRBJ2-7
TGTGCCAGCAGTTCCCCCGGGGGAACTAATACCTACGAGCAGTACTTC
CASSSPGGTNTYEQYF
>TRBV19|-|-|TRBJ2-1
TGTGCCAGTAGCCGTCGGGACTTCAATGAGCAGTTCTTC
CASSRRDFNEQFF
>TRBV7-7|-|-|TRBJ2-5
TGTGCTAGCAGCGCCAGGAAATCCCACCAAGAGACCCAGTACTTC
CASSARKSHQETQYF
>TRBV5-5|-|-|TRBJ1-3
TGTGCCAGCAGCACTCCCAAAGGAAACACCATATATTTT
CASSTPKGNTIYF
>TRBV11-2|-|TRBD1|TRBJ2-2
TGTGCCAGCAGCCCGTGGACAGGGGGCGCCGACACCGGGGAGCTGTTTTTT
CASSPWTGGADTGELFF
>TRBV7-9|-|-|TRBJ2-1
TGTGCCAGCAGCTCCACTAGTGCCCAGCAGTTCTTC
CASSSTSAQQFF
>TRBV25-1|-|-|TRBJ1-6
TGTGCCAGCAGGTCGGGGGGAGGTCGGGATTCACCCCTCCACTTT
CASRSGGGRDSPLHF
>TRBV12-5|-|-|TRBJ2-3
TGTGCTAGTGCCCGGTACCCGGGCGAAGATACGCAGTATTTT
CASARYPGEDTQYF
>TRBV2|-|TRBD1|TRBJ2-3
TGTGCCAGCAGTCGGGACAGGGGATGGACTTTGGGAAGCACAGATACGCAGTATTTT
CASSRDRGWTLGSTDTQYF
>TRBV18|-|TRBD1|TRBJ1-6
TGTGCCAGCTCCCTGGGACAGGGGGCTAATTCACCCCTCCACTTT
CASSLGQGANSPLHF
>TRBV10-3|-|-|TRBJ2-5
TGTGCCATCAGTGAACAGGAGACCCAGTACTTC
CAISEQETQYF
>TRBV13|-|TRBD1|TRBJ2-3
TGTGCCAGCAGCTTGAGACAGGGGGGGGATACGCAGTATTTT
CASSLRQGGDTQYF
>TRBV5-1|-|TRBD1|TRBJ2-7
TGCGCCAGCAGCGTCGGGACAGGGGCTTACCGCGAGCAGTACTTC
CASSVGTGAYREQYF
>TRBV10-3|-|-|TRBJ1-2
TGTGCCATCAGTGAGTCGTACAGGGAGACGGATGGCTACACCTTC
CAISESYRETDGYTF
>TRBV5-4|few|TRBD2|TRBJ2-1
TGTGCCAGCAGCCCTGGGACTAGCGGGGTCCATGAGCAGTTCTTC
CASSPGTSGVHEQFF
>TRBV25-1|-|TRBD1|TRBJ1-3
TGTGCCAGTATACGACAGGGTGGAAACACCATATATTTT
CASIRQGGNTIYF
>TRBV19|-|-|TRBJ1-2
TGTGCCAGTAGTTCCGCAGGGCCTAACTATGGCTACACCTTC
CASSSAGPNYGYTF
>TRBV2|-|TRBD1|TRBJ2-3
TGTGCCAGCAGTGTGGGGACAGGGGGAGATACGCAGTATTTT
CASSVGTGGDTQYF
>TRBV9|once|-|TRBJ2-7
TGTGCCAGCAGCGCCGGGAATCTGAGGTACGAGCAGTACTTC
CASSAGNLRYEQYF
>TRBV6-5|-|-|TRBJ1-4
TGTGCCAGCCGACCTGGGGGCGAGGAAAAACTGTTTTTT
CASRPGGEEKLFF
>TRBV19|-|TRBD1|TRBJ2-7
TGTGCCAGTAGTGGGACAGCCGGGGACGAGCAGTACTTC
CASSGTAGDEQYF
>TRBV11-2|once|-|TRBJ2-7
TGTGCCAGCAGCTCCGGGACTCGGCAGATCCTTGCCTACGAGCAGTACTTC
CASSSGTRQILAYEQYF
>TRBV29-1|-|-|TRBJ1-2
TGCAGCGTTGAGGGGGGTGACCTTTATGGCTACACCTTC
CSVEGGDLYGYTF
>TRBV11-3|-|TRBD2|TRBJ2-3
TGTGCCAGCAGCTTTACTAGCGCAGATACGCAGTATTTT
CASSFTSADTQYF
>TRBV7-2|-|-|TRBJ1-5
TGTGCCAGCAGCTCCGTTAGCAATCAGCCCCAGCATTTT
CASSSVSNQPQHF
>TRBV23-1|few|-|TRBJ1-5
TGCGCCAGCAGTCAATCGGCGGGGCTCAGAAAGCCCCAGCATTTT
CASSQSAGLRKPQHF
>TRBV6-5|-|-|TRBJ1-2
TGTGCCAGCAGGTCCTTCTATCTCCACTATGGCTACACCTTC
CASRSFYLHYGYTF
>TRBV7-2|-|TRBD1|TRBJ1-3
TGTGCCAGCAGCTTAGGGGGACAGGGGGGAAACACCATATATTTT
CASSLGGQGGNTIYF
>TRBV7-2|-|-|TRBJ1-1
TGTGCCAGCAGCTCGAGGGATCCTCAGGGCGAAGCTTTCTTT
CASSSRDPQGEAFF
>TRBV5-5|-|-|TRBJ1-1
TGTGCCAGCAGCTTGGTGGGGGGAATGGCTGAAGCTTTCTTT
CASSLVGGMAEAFF
>TRBV7-9|-|-|TRBJ1-3
TGTGCCAGCAGCTTACGGGGCAGGACGGAAAACACCATATATTTT
CASSLRGRTENTIYF
>TRBV7-3|-|-|TRBJ1-1
TGTGCCAGCAGCCCCCCGGGGGGCACTGAAGCTTTCTTT
CASSPPGGTEAFF
>TRBV29-1|-|TRBD1|TRBJ2-1
TGCAGCGCACGGACAGGGATGGCAAATGAGCAGTTCTTC
CSARTGMANEQFF
>TRBV7-6|-|-|TRBJ2-3
TGTGCCAGCAGCTTAGCGGGAGGCAGCACAGATACGCAGTATTTT
CASSLAGGSTDTQYF
>TRBV11-2|-|-|TRBJ1-1
TGTGCCAGCAGCTTAGTGTCCCGGCCTGAAGCTTTCTTT
CASSLVSRPEAFF